The 22 T cell receptor beta chains given below trace back to one sample, sequenced in a study of OX40 agonist ivuxolimab in advanced cancers. The data were produced by immunoSEQ multiplex PCR, yet TCRdb's version contains in-frame clones alone and is incomplete. The sample includes about 68,000 clones, around nine tenths of them seen just once. Source: CD4+ or CD8+ T cells sorted from blood, taken in a trial of the OX40 agonist ivuxolimab. The receptor set was obtained from an adult with an advanced solid tumor such as melanoma, head and neck, liver or kidney cancer.

This chain connects TRBV4-1 to TRBJ2-5, with D uncertain. Germline V gene sequence: CDR1 MGHRA, CDR2 YSYEKL. This CDR3 contains 15 residues. The V and J ends lost 3 bases and 5 bases respectively, with 16 bases between them. The CDR3 DNA reads TGCGCCAGCAGCCATGCATGGACCGAGGTGGAGACCCAGTACTTC. This encodes CASSHAWTEVETQYF.

The chain's CDR3 is CASSPTPSGRGETQYF. In DNA form, the CDR3 reads TGTGCCAGCAGCCCGACCCCTAGCGGGAGGGGTGAGACCCAGTACTTC. The rearrangement joins TRBV2 to TRBJ2-5, with 12 bases that match TRBD2. Germline lookup yields CDR1 SNHLY and CDR2 FYNNEI. V trimming: 6 bases; J trimming: 5 bases; junction bases outside the gene matches: 10. This CDR3 comprises 16 residues.

V and J are TRBV6-5 and TRBJ2-7; 10 positions agree with TRBD2. Germline V gene data show CDR1 as MNHEY and CDR2 as SVGAGI. J was trimmed by 2 bases and V by 2 bases; bases with no gene match: 3. This CDR3 has 15 residues. This chain's CDR3 is CASSYHLAGAYEQYF. CDR3 DNA sequence: TGTGCCAGCAGTTACCATCTAGCGGGGGCCTACGAGCAGTACTTC.

The chain is built from TRBV5-1 and TRBJ2-1; weak D call: TRBD2 (7 bases). In germline, CDR1 is SGHRS, CDR2 YFSETQ. The CDR3 is 16 residues long. V was cut by 0 bases and J by 0 bases, with 10 bases left in between. The CDR3 here is CASSLDGGASYNEQFF. Written as DNA, the CDR3 is TGCGCCAGCAGCTTGGATGGGGGGGCCTCCTACAATGAGCAGTTCTTC. Full variable domain (outside the CDR3, taken from reference TRBV5-1 and TRBJ2-1): KAGVTQTPRYLIKTRGQQVTLSCSPISGHRSVSWYQQTPGQGLQFLFEYFSETQRNKGNFPGRFSGRQFSNSRSEMNVSTLELGDSALYLCASSLDGGASYNEQFFGPGTRLTVL.

This clone was observed a handful of times. The V gene is TRBV7-2, the J gene TRBJ1-6; D gene unclear. V lost 0 bases, J lost 7 bases, and 19 bases lay in between. The germline CDR1 and CDR2 sequences are SGHTA and FQGNSA. The CDR3 has 18 residues. This chain's CDR3 is CASSLAASTGSKNSPLHF. DNA of the CDR3: TGTGCCAGCAGCTTAGCGGCAAGTACCGGGAGCAAGAATTCACCCCTCCACTTT.

The rearrangement uses TRBV5-8 and TRBJ2-5; 7 nucleotides align to TRBD1. V shed 0 bases and J 5 bases; nucleotides not matched to a gene: 10. The CDR3 totals 16 residues. In germline, CDR1 is SGHTS, CDR2 YDEGEE. The CDR3 loop is CASSLGQQGRGETQYF. The CDR3, as DNA: TGTGCCAGCAGCTTGGGCCAACAGGGGCGTGGGGAGACCCAGTACTTC.

This chain uses TRBV11-2 with TRBJ1-6; D remains unclear. The V gene lost 5 bases and the J gene lost 9 bases, with 20 bases spanning the gap. In germline, CDR1 is SGHAT, CDR2 FQNNGV. The CDR3 has 16 residues. The CDR3 reads CASSVNFPGVGSPLHF. The CDR3 region has the DNA TGTGCCAGCAGCGTAAACTTCCCGGGCGTGGGTTCACCCCTCCACTTT.

Note on this clone: Other DNA sequences from this sample encode an identical CDR3 as well. The V gene is TRBV18, the J gene TRBJ2-7, with D possibly being TRBD1 (6 bases). Per germline, CDR1 KGHSH and CDR2 LQKENI. V was pared by 3 bases and J by 3 bases, with 6 bases between. The CDR3 extends over 12 amino acids. CDR3 loop: CASSPTGYEQYF. As DNA, the CDR3 is TGTGCCAGCTCACCGACAGGCTACGAGCAGTACTTC.

The chain is built from TRBV11-2 and TRBJ1-2; D not resolved. Germline CDR1 is SGHAT and CDR2 is FQNNGV. The V and J ends lost 2 bases and 2 bases respectively, with 0 bases between them. This CDR3 comprises 11 residues. The CDR3 bases are TGTGCCAGCAGCTTAAACTATGGCTACACCTTC. Amino acid sequence: CASSLNYGYTF. The complete variable domain, with remaining parts taken from reference TRBV11-2 and TRBJ1-2, reads EAGVAQSPRYKIIEKRQSVAFWCNPISGHATLYWYQQILGQGPKLLIQFQNNGVVDDSQLPKDRFSAERLKGVDSTLKIQPAKLEDSAVYLCASSLNYGYTFGSGTRLTVV.

This rearrangement joins TRBV7-9 to TRBJ2-1; the match to TRBD2 covers 10 bases. Germline lookup yields CDR1 SEHNR and CDR2 FQNEAQ (reference sequence). The CDR3 sequence is 19 residues long. Trimming took 4 bases from V and 1 from J; bases not matched to a gene: 13. This CDR3 is CASSSRGAGGPGSYNEQFF. The CDR3 DNA reads as TGTGCCAGCAGCTCCAGGGGAGCGGGAGGGCCAGGGTCCTACAATGAGCAGTTCTTC.

V usage is TRBV5-1 and J usage is TRBJ1-1; D is unclear. Trimming pared 6 bases from V and 6 bases from J, leaving 18 bases between. The V gene's germline CDR1 is SGHRS and CDR2 YFSETQ. This CDR3 has 14 amino acids. DNA of the CDR3: TGCGCCAGCATGACCGGTCTCTCGGGCGCTGAAGCTTTCTTT. Its translation is CASMTGLSGAEAFF.

CDR3 nucleotide sequence: TGTGCCAGCAGTCCTACAGCCTACGAGCAGTACTTC. Its protein product is CASSPTAYEQYF. This rearrangement joins TRBV14 to TRBJ2-7; no clear D. V lost 6 bases to trimming and J lost 2 bases, with 8 bases between them. This CDR3 is built from 12 residues. Germline V gene sequence: CDR1 SGHDN, CDR2 FVKESK.

This chain links TRBV25-1 with TRBJ1-2; 10 nucleotides align to TRBD1. The CDR3 has 15 residues. V was pared by 3 bases and J by 5 bases, with 6 bases of the junction left unmatched. Germline-derived CDR1 and CDR2 are MGHDK and SYGVNS. The CDR3 spells CASSDPGTGDYGYTF. The DNA for the CDR3 is TGTGCCAGCAGTGATCCCGGGACAGGGGATTATGGCTACACCTTC.

The chain has TRBV7-9 and TRBJ2-3; the D gene is possibly TRBD1 (5 bases). The CDR3 spans 15 residues. Germline CDR1 reads SEHNR; CDR2 reads FQNEAQ (reference sequence). V was pared by 2 bases and J by 0 bases, with 9 bases between. The CDR3 coding sequence is TGTGCCAGCAGCTTAAGTAGGGGTAGCACAGATACGCAGTATTTT. Its protein product is CASSLSRGSTDTQYF.

The rearrangement links TRBV5-1 to TRBJ2-7, with 9 bases fitting TRBD1. The V gene's germline CDR1 is SGHRS and CDR2 YFSETQ. The CDR3 contains 16 residues. J lost 5 bases, V lost 4 bases, and 13 bases had no gene match. CDR3 loop: CASSPGRGTGTNEQYF. The DNA for the CDR3 is TGCGCCAGCAGCCCGGGTCGGGGGACAGGGACCAACGAGCAGTACTTC.

This clone was detected only a few times. CDR3 sequence: CASSLDNGRNTEAFF. For the CDR3, the DNA is TGTGCCAGCAGCTTAGATAACGGAAGGAACACTGAAGCTTTCTTT. V is TRBV7-2 and J is TRBJ1-1; D is uncertain. The CDR3 length is 15 residues. The V gene lost 1 base and the J gene lost 1 base, with 10 bases spanning the gap. CDR1 and CDR2 (germline): SGHTA, FQGNSA.

The rearrangement uses TRBV2 and TRBJ2-2; D is perhaps TRBD1 (5 bases). Germline V gene lookup returns CDR1 SNHLY and CDR2 FYNNEI. V was cut by 6 bases and J by 1 base, with 12 bases left in between. The CDR3 is made up of 15 amino acids. The chain's CDR3 is CASSKTVMNTGELFF. The CDR3 region has the DNA TGTGCCAGCAGCAAGACAGTAATGAACACCGGGGAGCTGTTTTTT.

The rearrangement uses TRBV11-3 and TRBJ2-7; D gene uncertain. Germline V gene lookup returns CDR1 SGHNT and CDR2 YENEEA. The CDR3 is made up of 14 amino acids. The ends were cut back, 0 bases at V and 6 bases at J, with 12 bases in the middle. The CDR3 is CASSLDGPPGEQYF. DNA of the CDR3: TGTGCCAGCAGCTTAGATGGGCCCCCGGGCGAGCAGTACTTC.

The chain has TRBV6-6 and TRBJ1-2, with 11 positions matching TRBD1. From germline, CDR1 is MNHNY and CDR2 SVGAGI (reference sequence). The CDR3 has 15 residues. V gave up 2 bases and J gave up 2 bases; unmatched junction bases: 1. CDR3 in amino acids: CASSYGTGGNYGYTF. The DNA of the CDR3 is TGTGCCAGCAGTTACGGGACAGGGGGGAACTATGGCTACACCTTC.

The chain recombines TRBV9 with TRBJ1-6, with TRBD1 matching 7 bases. Losses at the gene ends were 3 bases for V and 8 bases for J; bases not matched to a gene: 5. This CDR3 has 14 residues. The germline CDR1 and CDR2 sequences are SGDLS and YYNGEE. The CDR3 DNA sequence: TGTGCCAGCAGCGAGACAGGGTCCGATTCACCCCTCCACTTT. As protein: CASSETGSDSPLHF.

The CDR3 DNA reads as TGTGCCAGCAGTGAAATGGGACAGTCAAGCAATCAGCCCCAGCATTTT. This encodes CASSEMGQSSNQPQHF. This chain links TRBV6-1 with TRBJ1-5; 7 nucleotides line up with TRBD1. CDR3 length: 16 residues. Germline V gene lookup returns CDR1 MNHNS and CDR2 SASEGT. V was pared by 2 bases and J by 1 base, with 5 bases of the junction left unmatched.

This clone has just a few counts. The chain combines TRBV5-1 with TRBJ1-2, with a weak D call TRBD1 (6 bases). V was pared by 4 bases and J by 1 base, with 11 bases between. Germline CDR1 reads SGHRS; CDR2 reads YFSETQ. The CDR3 sequence is 14 residues long. The CDR3 spells CASSVRDINYGYTF. CDR3 coding DNA: TGCGCCAGCAGCGTCCGGGACATTAACTATGGCTACACCTTC. The full variable domain, its missing parts supplied by reference TRBV5-1 and TRBJ1-2, is KAGVTQTPRYLIKTRGQQVTLSCSPISGHRSVSWYQQTPGQGLQFLFEYFSETQRNKGNFPGRFSGRQFSNSRSEMNVSTLELGDSALYLCASSVRDINYGYTFGSGTRLTVV.